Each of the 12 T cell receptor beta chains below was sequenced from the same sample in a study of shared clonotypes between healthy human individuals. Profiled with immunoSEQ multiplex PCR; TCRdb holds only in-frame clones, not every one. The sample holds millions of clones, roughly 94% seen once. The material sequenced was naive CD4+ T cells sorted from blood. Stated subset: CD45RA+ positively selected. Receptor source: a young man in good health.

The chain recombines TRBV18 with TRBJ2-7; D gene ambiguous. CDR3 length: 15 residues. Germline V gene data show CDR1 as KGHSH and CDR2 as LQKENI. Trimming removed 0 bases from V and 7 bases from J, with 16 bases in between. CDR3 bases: TGTGCCAGCTCACCACCGGCGGCTGGGTCGGGTGAGCAGTACTTC. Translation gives CASSPPAAGSGEQYF.

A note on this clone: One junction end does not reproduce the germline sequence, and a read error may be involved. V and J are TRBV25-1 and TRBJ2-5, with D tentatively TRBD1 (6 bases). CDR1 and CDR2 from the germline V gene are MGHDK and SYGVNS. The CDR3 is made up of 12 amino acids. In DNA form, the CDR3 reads TGTGCCAGCAGTGGGGGGCAAGGGACCCAGTACTTC. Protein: CASSGGQGTQYF.

CDR3 loop: CASSAQGAFYNEQFF. For the CDR3, the DNA is TGTGCCAGCAGCGCCCAGGGGGCTTTTTACAATGAGCAGTTCTTC. The chain recombines TRBV9 with TRBJ2-1; 8 bases align to TRBD1. Germline lookup yields CDR1 SGDLS and CDR2 YYNGEE. This CDR3 contains 15 residues. V shed 3 bases, J shed 4 bases, and the junction held 6 bases outside the gene matches.

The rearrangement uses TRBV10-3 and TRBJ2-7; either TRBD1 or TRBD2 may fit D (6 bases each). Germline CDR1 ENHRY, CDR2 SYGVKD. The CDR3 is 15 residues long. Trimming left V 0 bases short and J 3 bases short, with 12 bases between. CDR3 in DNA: TGTGCCATCAGTGAGTCGGGGGGCCCCATCTACGAGCAGTACTTC. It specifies CAISESGGPIYEQYF.

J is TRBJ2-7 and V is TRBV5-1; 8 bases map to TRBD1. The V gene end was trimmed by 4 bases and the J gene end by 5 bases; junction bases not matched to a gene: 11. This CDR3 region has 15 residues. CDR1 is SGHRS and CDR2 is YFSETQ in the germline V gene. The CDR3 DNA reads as TGCGCCAGCAGCCTTGGTTCAGGGGGCAAGAACGAGCAGTACTTC. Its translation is CASSLGSGGKNEQYF.

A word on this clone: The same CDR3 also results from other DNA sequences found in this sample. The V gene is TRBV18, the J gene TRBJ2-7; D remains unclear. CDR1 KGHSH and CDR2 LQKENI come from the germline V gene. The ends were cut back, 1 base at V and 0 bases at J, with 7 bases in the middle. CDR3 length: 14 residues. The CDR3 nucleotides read TGTGCCAGCTCACCACTTTCAGACTCCTACGAGCAGTACTTC. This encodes CASSPLSDSYEQYF.

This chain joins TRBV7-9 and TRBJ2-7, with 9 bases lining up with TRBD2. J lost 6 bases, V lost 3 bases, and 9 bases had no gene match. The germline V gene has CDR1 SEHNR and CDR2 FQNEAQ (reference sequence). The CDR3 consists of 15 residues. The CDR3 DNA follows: TGTGCCAGCAGCTTCAGTAACCTGCGGGGGGGCGAGCAGTACTTC. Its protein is CASSFSNLRGGEQYF.

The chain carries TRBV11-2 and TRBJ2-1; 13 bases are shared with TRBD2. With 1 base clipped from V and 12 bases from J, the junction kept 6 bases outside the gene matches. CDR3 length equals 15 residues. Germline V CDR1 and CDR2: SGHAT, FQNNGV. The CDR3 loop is CASSLGGGLAGLQFF. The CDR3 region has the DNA TGTGCCAGCAGCTTAGGCGGGGGACTAGCGGGGTTGCAGTTCTTC.

CDR3 nucleotides: TGCGCCAGCAGTGGTCAGGGACCGCAGTACTTC. Protein product: CASSGQGPQYF. The chain links TRBV10-2 to TRBJ2-7; D may correspond to TRBD1 or TRBD2 (5 bases each). The CDR3 extends over 11 amino acids. Deletions cut 4 bases from V and 9 bases from J, with 10 bases between. In germline, CDR1 is WSHSY, CDR2 SAAADI.

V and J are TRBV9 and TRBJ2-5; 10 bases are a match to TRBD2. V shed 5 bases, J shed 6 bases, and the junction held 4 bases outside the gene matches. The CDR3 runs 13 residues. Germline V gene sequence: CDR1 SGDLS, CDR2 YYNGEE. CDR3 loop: CASRASGSQTQYF. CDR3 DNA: TGTGCCAGCAGGGCTAGCGGGAGCCAGACCCAGTACTTC.

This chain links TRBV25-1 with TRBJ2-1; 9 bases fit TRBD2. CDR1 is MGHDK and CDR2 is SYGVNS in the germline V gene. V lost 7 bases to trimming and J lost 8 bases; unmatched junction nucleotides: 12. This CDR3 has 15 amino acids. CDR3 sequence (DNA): TGTGCCAGCAACTCTCATAGCGGGAGATCATATGAGCAGTTCTTC. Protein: CASNSHSGRSYEQFF.

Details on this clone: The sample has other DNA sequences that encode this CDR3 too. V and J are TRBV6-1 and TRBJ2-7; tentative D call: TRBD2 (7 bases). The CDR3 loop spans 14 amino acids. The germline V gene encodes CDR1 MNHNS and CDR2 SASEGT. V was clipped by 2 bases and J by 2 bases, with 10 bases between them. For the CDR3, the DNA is TGTGCCAGCAGTGAAACGGGGGGCCCCTACGAGCAGTACTTC. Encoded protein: CASSETGGPYEQYF.